This TCR beta chain was identified in a study of cytomegalovirus exposure and HLA in healthy donors. Trimming took 7 bases from V and 3 from J; bases not matched to a gene: 8. The length of the CDR3 is 15 residues. From germline, CDR1 is MNHNS and CDR2 SASEGT. It was with 60 Vbeta and 13 Jbeta primers that the PCR ran. Profiling relied on immunoSEQ multiplex PCR, and the TCRdb table lists in-frame clones only, not all of them. Among roughly 73,000 clones listed, 65% to 85% were seen once. The source material was PBMCs. V is TRBV6-1 and J is TRBJ2-2; 7 bases align to TRBD2. This TCR was recovered from a woman between 45 and 60 years old in good health and CMV-seronegative. The chain's CDR3 is CASTMRERDTGELFF. DNA of the CDR3: TGTGCCAGCACAATGCGGGAGAGGGACACCGGGGAGCTGTTTTTT.